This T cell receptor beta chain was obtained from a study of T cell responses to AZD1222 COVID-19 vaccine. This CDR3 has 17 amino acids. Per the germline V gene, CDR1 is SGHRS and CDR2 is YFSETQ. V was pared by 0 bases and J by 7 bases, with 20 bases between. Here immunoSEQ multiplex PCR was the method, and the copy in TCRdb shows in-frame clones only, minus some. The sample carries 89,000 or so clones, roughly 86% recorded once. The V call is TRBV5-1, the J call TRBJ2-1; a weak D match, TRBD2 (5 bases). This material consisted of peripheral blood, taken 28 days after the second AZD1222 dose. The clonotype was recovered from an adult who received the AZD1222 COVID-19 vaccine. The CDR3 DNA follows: TGCGCCAGCAGCTTGGCCCACGACCCACGGGGAGCGAATGAGCAGTTCTTC. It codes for CASSLAHDPRGANEQFF.